The entry below gives a single TCR beta chain sequence along with its context. Its antigen is still unknown. This record belongs to a study of cytomegalovirus exposure and HLA in healthy donors. Some clones are missing from TCRdb's copy, which holds only in-frame ones; the method was immunoSEQ multiplex PCR. The sample has around 150,000 clones, roughly 96% seen once; the top ten hold 0.89%. The V segment lost 2 bases and the J segment 4 bases; nucleotides outside the gene matches: 7. CDR1 and CDR2 from the germline V gene are SGHNT and YYREEE (reference sequence). The CDR3 totals 16 residues. The study, taken as a whole, reports: Reports described diagnosis of cytomegalovirus status by the classifier as highly specific and sensitive. TCR clusters originating in the first cohort tended to co-occur in the 100 to 150 validation repertoires, according to a later analysis.

The specimen was PBMCs. This sequence joins TRBV5-4 and TRBJ2-3, with TRBD2 identical over 10 bases. This TCR derives from a woman between 18 and 29 years old in good health and CMV-seronegative. Here the CDR3 reads CASSFRKAGGADTQYF. The DNA for the CDR3 is TGTGCCAGCAGCTTCAGAAAAGCGGGGGGGGCAGATACGCAGTATTTT.